The 4 T cell receptor beta chains given below trace back to one sample, sequenced in a study of T cell repertoires in cytomegalovirus infection. Antigen specificity for these receptors is unknown. One entry per CDR3 protein results from TCRdb running MiXCR on the reads. The sample carries a few hundred thousand distinct CDR3 sequences, 20% to 25% recorded once. The sequencing here drew on cultured PBMCs, taken from culture after CMV antigen stimulation. The receptors stem from a human donor in good health (CMV status not recorded). Some clones in this sample may be carry-over from other donors' samples.

This chain joins TRBV20-1 and TRBJ2-3; TRBD2 matches at 7 bases. CDR1 is DFQATT and CDR2 is SNEGSKA in the germline V gene (reference sequence). The J segment lost 2 bases and the V segment lost 6 bases, leaving 11 bases of the junction unmatched. The CDR3 totals 15 residues. This chain's CDR3 is CSAPKRGRNTDTQYF. CDR3 bases: TGCAGTGCCCCCAAGCGGGGCCGTAACACAGATACGCAGTATTTT.

A few counts support this clonotype. This sequence joins TRBV9 and TRBJ1-6, with D unresolved. The CDR3 has 13 amino acids. CDR1 SGDLS and CDR2 YYNGEE come from the germline V gene. The V end was cut by 0 bases, the J end by 8 bases, with 6 bases between. The chain's CDR3 is CASSVEVDSPLHF. The CDR3 nucleotides read TGTGCCAGCAGCGTAGAGGTGGATTCACCCCTCCACTTT.

This clonotype was seen repeatedly, ten times or more. The chain carries TRBV7-2 and TRBJ1-2; 10 bases agree with TRBD1. J lost 5 bases, V lost 5 bases, and 5 bases had no gene match. Germline CDR1 and CDR2: SGHTA and FQGNSA. The CDR3 contains 14 residues. CDR3 bases: TGTGCCAGCAGCCGGACAGGGGGGAATTATGGCTACACCTTC. It codes for CASSRTGGNYGYTF.

V is TRBV11-1 and J is TRBJ2-7; D remains ambiguous. The V end was cut by 5 bases, the J end by 10 bases, with 18 bases between. Germline lookup yields CDR1 SGHAT and CDR2 FQDESV (reference sequence). The CDR3 covers 13 residues. This CDR3 is CASSNRPNGDQYF. The CDR3, as DNA: TGTGCCAGCAGCAACCGCCCTAACGGAGATCAGTACTTC.